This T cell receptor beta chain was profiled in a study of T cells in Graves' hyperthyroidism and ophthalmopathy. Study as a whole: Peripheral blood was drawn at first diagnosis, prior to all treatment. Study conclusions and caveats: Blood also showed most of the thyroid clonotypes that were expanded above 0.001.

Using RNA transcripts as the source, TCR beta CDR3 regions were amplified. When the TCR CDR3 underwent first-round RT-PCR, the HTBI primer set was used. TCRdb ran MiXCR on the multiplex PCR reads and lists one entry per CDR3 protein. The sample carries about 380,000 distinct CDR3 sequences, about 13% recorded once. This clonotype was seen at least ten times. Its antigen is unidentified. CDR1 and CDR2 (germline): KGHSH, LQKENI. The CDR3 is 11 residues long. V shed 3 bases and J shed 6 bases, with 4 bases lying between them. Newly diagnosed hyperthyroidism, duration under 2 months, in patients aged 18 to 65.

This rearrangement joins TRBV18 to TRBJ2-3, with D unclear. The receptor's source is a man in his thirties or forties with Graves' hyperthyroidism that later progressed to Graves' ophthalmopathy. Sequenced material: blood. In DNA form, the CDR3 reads TGTGCCAGCTCACCCCGGGATACGCAGTATTTT. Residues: CASSPRDTQYF.